Below, 9 T cell receptor beta chains from the same sample are listed, as sequenced in a study of cytomegalovirus exposure and HLA in healthy donors (dated by TCRdb to 2017 to 2019). Libraries were constructed by the immunoSEQ multiplex PCR assay. The multiplex PCR relied on a mix of 60 forward primers for TCR Vbeta segments and 13 reverse primers for TCR Jbeta segments. TCRdb carries this immuneACCESS record with in-frame sequences only. Its versions omit some clonotypes, under half of them owing to an unresolved V gene in the studies checked, with the rest unexplained. Recorded for this sample are approximately 190,000 clones; about four fifths of them occurred a single time. The biggest ten clones account for less than 15% of the sample. The sequenced sample consisted of PBMCs. The origin of the receptors is a woman in her twenties or thirties in good health and CMV-seropositive.

The chain couples TRBV7-2 to TRBJ1-3; D remains unclear. From germline, CDR1 is SGHTA and CDR2 FQGNSA. The V end was cut by 5 bases, the J end by 1 base, with 9 bases between. The CDR3 contains 14 residues. The CDR3 DNA reads as TGTGCCAGCAGCCGTGCGGGGTCTGGAAACACCATATATTTT. As protein: CASSRAGSGNTIYF.

The V call is TRBV28, the J call TRBJ2-1; TRBD2 agrees at 12 bases. The V gene end was trimmed by 6 bases and the J gene end by 5 bases; junction bases not matched to a gene: 5. The CDR3 extends over 15 amino acids. Germline values: CDR1 MDHEN, CDR2 SYDVKM. CDR3 sequence (DNA): TGTGCCAGCAGCCATCGACTAGCGGGAGACAATGAGCAGTTCTTC. The encoded protein is CASSHRLAGDNEQFF.

This clone was observed a few times. The J gene is TRBJ1-1, the V gene TRBV5-1, with 7 bases lining up with TRBD1. The CDR3 is 16 residues long. Germline CDR1 is SGHRS and CDR2 is YFSETQ. J gave up 3 bases and V 4 bases, and 12 bases lay outside the gene matches. The CDR3: CASSVSGTDRDTEAFF. Written as DNA, the CDR3 is TGCGCCAGCAGCGTCTCCGGGACAGATAGGGACACTGAAGCTTTCTTT.

The V gene is TRBV19, the J gene TRBJ1-2, with D maybe TRBD1 (6 bases). CDR1 is LNHDA and CDR2 is SQIVND in the germline V gene (reference sequence). The CDR3 loop spans 16 amino acids. Trimming cost V 5 bases and J 4 bases, with 20 bases left between them. CDR3 nucleotides: TGTGCCAGTAGTCCCGCCCCAGGGGTCCTGAGCTATGGCTACACCTTC. Amino acid sequence: CASSPAPGVLSYGYTF.

The chain couples TRBV15 to TRBJ2-2, with D hard to call. The CDR3 extends over 14 amino acids. Germline assignment: CDR1 LNHNV and CDR2 YYDKDF (reference sequence). The V gene lost 5 bases and the J gene lost 6 bases, with 13 bases spanning the gap. The CDR3 sequence is CATSFGAYAGELFF. Here the CDR3 DNA reads TGTGCCACCAGCTTTGGAGCCTACGCCGGGGAGCTGTTTTTT.

Only one count was recorded for this clone. The rearrangement uses TRBV7-2 and TRBJ1-2; D is undetermined. Per the germline V gene, CDR1 is SGHTA and CDR2 is FQGNSA. V was cut by 3 bases and J by 8 bases, with 13 bases left in between. The CDR3 is 13 residues long. CDR3 loop: CASSFVAAGGYTF. The CDR3 bases are TGTGCCAGCAGCTTCGTAGCCGCGGGGGGCTACACCTTC.

The chain is built from TRBV6-5 and TRBJ1-6; perhaps TRBD1 as D (6 bases). CDR1 is MNHEY, CDR2 SVGAGI, per germline. CDR3 length: 12 amino acids. The V and J ends lost 0 bases and 15 bases respectively, with 9 bases between them. CDR3 in amino acids: CASSYSGGLLHF. CDR3 coding DNA: TGTGCCAGCAGTTACTCGGGGGGGCTCCTCCACTTT.

V is TRBV7-6 and J is TRBJ1-1; D possibly corresponds to TRBD1 (6 bases). The CDR3 sequence is 14 residues long. Trimming left V 3 bases short and J 5 bases short, with 13 bases between. Germline V CDR1 and CDR2: SGHVS, FNYEAQ. In nucleotides, the CDR3 is TGTGCCAGCAGCTTGGGGGGGGCGGTAACTGAAGCTTTCTTT. Translation gives CASSLGGAVTEAFF.

This clone appeared a single time. The chain joins TRBV7-9 to TRBJ2-2; possible D gene TRBD2, 5 bases. V dropped 6 bases and J dropped 5 bases, with 16 bases sitting between them. Germline loops: CDR1 SEHNR, CDR2 FQNEAQ (reference sequence). The CDR3 is 15 residues long. DNA of the CDR3: TGTGCCAGCAGAGGACTGAGGGTGGCGACCGGGGAGCTGTTTTTT. This encodes CASRGLRVATGELFF.